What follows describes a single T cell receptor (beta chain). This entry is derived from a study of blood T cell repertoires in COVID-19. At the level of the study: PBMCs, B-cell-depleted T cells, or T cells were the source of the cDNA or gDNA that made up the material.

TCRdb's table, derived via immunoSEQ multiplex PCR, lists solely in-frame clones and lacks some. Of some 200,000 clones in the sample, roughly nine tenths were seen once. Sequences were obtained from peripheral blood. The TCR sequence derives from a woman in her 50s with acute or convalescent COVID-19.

The CDR3 region has the DNA TGTGCCAGCTCACAAGGGGAGGCCAACAATCAGCCCCAGCATTTT. This sequence encodes CASSQGEANNQPQHF. The chain recombines TRBV18 with TRBJ1-5; maybe TRBD1 (5 bases). The CDR3 loop spans 15 amino acids. Trimming removed 4 bases at V and 3 bases at J, with 13 bases between. Germline V gene lookup returns CDR1 KGHSH and CDR2 LQKENI.